The sequence of this T cell receptor beta chain was determined in a study of beta chain features in type 1 diabetes. Background on the study: The patient and healthy donor groups were comparable for age, gender and cell yields. Broader study findings: Comparison showed that naive, central memory and Treg TCRB repertoires appeared more similar among patients than among healthy donors. The study found moderately but significantly shorter TCRB CDR3s in all four CD4+ subsets of Type 1 diabetes patients.

This clone has a handful of counts. Its antigen is as yet unknown. This CDR3 spans 12 amino acids. Germline V lookup: CDR1 GTSNPN, CDR2 SVGIG (reference sequence). V was shortened by 5 bases and J by 1 base, with 8 bases between the two germline ends. Every isolated RNA sample was fully reverse transcribed, so sequencing captured expressed TCRB transcripts. The repertoire was sequenced with immunoSEQ multiplex PCR; TCRdb's copy has only in-frame clones and lacks some. The top ten hold 0.035% to 0.045% of the sample, which has more than 550,000 clones, over 11% seen once. This TCR derives from a man in his late teens or twenties with type 1 diabetes. The chain employs TRBV30 and TRBJ1-2, with D uncertain. Sequenced material: naive CD4+ T cells from blood. The CDR3 protein is CAWEGYNYGYTF. The CDR3 DNA reads as TGTGCCTGGGAGGGTTATAACTATGGCTACACCTTC.